This TCR beta chain was sequenced during a study of high-grade serous ovarian cancer treatment subgroups. Overall study context: On average, more than 14,000 reads and roughly 7,700 unique TCR beta rearrangements were obtained per sample.

Some clones are missing from TCRdb's copy, which holds only in-frame ones; the method was immunoSEQ multiplex PCR. The table has 4,500 or so clones, roughly four fifths seen once. As for this clone: Its antigen is as yet unknown.

Points from the study as a whole: The analyses considered CDR3 and ignored CDR1 and CDR2. Tumors within one patient showed repertoire similarity of about 0.095 to 0.85. These tumor repertoires lack spatial information from bulk sequencing.

Tumor samples were obtained before definitive surgery or chemotherapy. This CDR3 contains 13 residues. Germline assignment: CDR1 MNHEY and CDR2 SVGAGI. V was cut by 7 bases and J by 0 bases, with 10 bases left in between. This chain uses TRBV6-5 with TRBJ2-7; D not resolved. Sequenced material: tumor tissue. The source is a human donor with high-grade serous ovarian cancer. Written as DNA, the CDR3 is TGTGCCAGCAAAGGACGGAGCTCCTACGAGCAGTACTTC. Translation: CASKGRSSYEQYF.